The 26 T cell receptor beta chains below all came from one sample that was sequenced in a study of beta chain features in type 1 diabetes. As every portion of the isolated RNA was reverse transcribed, the sequencing read expressed TCRB transcripts. Repertoires were generated with immunoSEQ multiplex PCR, while TCRdb's copy carries only in-frame clones and drops some. The sample has 500,000 to 800,000 clones, about an eighth seen once. Study results and caveats: Shortening of TCRB CDR3s, moderate but significant, appeared in all four CD4+ subsets of Type 1 diabetes patients.

These TCRs are of unknown antigen specificity. The specimen sequenced was naive CD4+ T cells from blood. These receptor sequences come from a man aged 25 to 40 with type 1 diabetes.

In this sample, this clone turned up a few times. The chain recombines TRBV25-1 with TRBJ1-2; D is unclear. CDR3 length equals 14 residues. Trimming stripped 3 bases from V and 5 bases from J, with 13 bases between. Germline V lookup: CDR1 MGHDK, CDR2 SYGVNS. This CDR3 reads CASSDTQRGYGYTF. DNA of the CDR3: TGTGCCAGCAGTGATACCCAGCGGGGTTATGGCTACACCTTC.

This clone occurred a few times. This sequence joins TRBV28 and TRBJ2-5; weak D call: TRBD1 (5 bases). V lost 6 bases and J 4 bases, leaving 12 bases between the germline ends. Germline CDR1 MDHEN, CDR2 SYDVKM. This CDR3 comprises 13 residues. This CDR3 is CASRVGLRETQYF. The CDR3 region has the DNA TGTGCCAGCAGAGTGGGGCTCCGAGAGACCCAGTACTTC. The variable domain in full, with the rest retrieved from reference TRBV28 and TRBJ2-5, is DVKVTQSSRYLVKRTGEKVFLECVQDMDHENMFWYRQDPGLGLRLIYFSYDVKMKEKGDIPEGYSVSREKKERFSLILESASTNQTSMYLCASRVGLRETQYFGPGTRLLVL.

This chain uses TRBV6-6 with TRBJ1-5, with D unclear. The CDR3 is 13 amino acids. Germline assignment: CDR1 MNHNY and CDR2 SVGAGI (reference sequence). Deletions cut 6 bases from V and 4 bases from J, with 10 bases between. The CDR3 nucleotides read TGTGCCAGCAGCCGGATAGCAAATCAGCCCCAGCATTTT. Protein: CASSRIANQPQHF.

As to this clone: At the DNA level, this CDR3 is encoded by other sequences in the same sample as well. This chain connects TRBV4-2 to TRBJ2-2; D gene uncertain. V was cut by 1 base and J by 2 bases, with 5 bases left in between. Germline CDR1 reads LGHNA; CDR2 reads YNFKEQ. The length of the CDR3 is 14 residues. The CDR3 is CASSQAPNTGELFF. For the CDR3, the DNA is TGTGCCAGCAGCCAAGCCCCTAACACCGGGGAGCTGTTTTTT.

The rearrangement joins TRBV7-2 to TRBJ2-7; D gene uncertain. The CDR3 spans 14 residues. Trimming removed 1 base from V and 3 bases from J, with 10 bases in between. CDR1 and CDR2 from the germline V gene are SGHTA and FQGNSA. CDR3 in DNA: TGTGCCAGCAGCTTAGGTAGGGTGAACTACGAGCAGTACTTC. Translating gives CASSLGRVNYEQYF.

The chain carries TRBV6-5 and TRBJ2-5; D unclear. Germline CDR1 MNHEY, CDR2 SVGAGI. The CDR3 runs 12 residues. The V gene lost 5 bases and the J gene lost 4 bases, with 8 bases spanning the gap. As DNA, the CDR3 is TGTGCCAGCAGTGAGATGGGAGAGACCCAGTACTTC. This translates into CASSEMGETQYF.

This clone was picked up a small number of times. The V call is TRBV25-1, the J call TRBJ1-2; a possible D gene is TRBD1 (5 bases). V dropped 5 bases and J dropped 4 bases, with 17 bases sitting between them. CDR1 and CDR2 (germline): MGHDK, SYGVNS. The CDR3 is 15 amino acids. The chain's CDR3 is CASSTPEGLGYGYTF. CDR3 in DNA: TGTGCCAGCAGTACCCCTGAGGGGCTTGGCTATGGCTACACCTTC.

The rearrangement uses TRBV7-2 and TRBJ2-7, with TRBD2 as a possible D gene (5 bases). The V and J ends lost 5 bases and 0 bases respectively, with 14 bases between them. This CDR3 comprises 15 residues. Germline loops: CDR1 SGHTA, CDR2 FQGNSA. The chain's CDR3 is CASSPDTGSSYEQYF. The CDR3 DNA is TGTGCCAGCAGCCCAGACACTGGGAGCTCCTACGAGCAGTACTTC.

As regards this clone: Other DNA sequences from this sample encode an identical CDR3 as well. J is TRBJ1-3 and V is TRBV30, with D unclear. With 3 bases removed from V and 1 base from J, the gap between germline ends came to 4 bases. This CDR3 region has 12 residues. Looked up from germline, CDR1 is GTSNPN and CDR2 is SVGIG (reference sequence). The CDR3 loop reads CAWSFSGNTIYF. In nucleotides, the CDR3 is TGTGCCTGGAGCTTTTCTGGAAACACCATATATTTT.

The rearrangement uses TRBV10-1 and TRBJ1-6; D unclear. Germline CDR1 and CDR2: WNHNN and SYGVQD (reference sequence). V gave up 4 bases and J gave up 10 bases, with 17 bases separating them. The CDR3 sequence is 15 residues long. CDR3 amino acids: CASSGDPVAGSPLHF. The CDR3 DNA is TGCGCCAGCAGTGGTGACCCGGTGGCCGGCTCACCCCTCCACTTT.

This chain joins TRBV4-2 and TRBJ1-4, with D perhaps matching TRBD1 (5 bases). The length of the CDR3 is 17 residues. The V gene's germline CDR1 is LGHNA and CDR2 YNFKEQ. Trimming left V 1 base short and J 5 bases short, with 17 bases between. The CDR3 reads CASSQVWADSLNEKLFF. Written as DNA, the CDR3 is TGTGCCAGCAGCCAAGTCTGGGCCGACAGCCTGAATGAAAAACTGTTTTTT.

The chain carries TRBV2 and TRBJ2-1; no definite D call. Germline values: CDR1 SNHLY, CDR2 FYNNEI. V was cut by 5 bases and J by 7 bases, with 3 bases left in between. The CDR3 is 10 amino acids. CDR3 nucleotides: TGTGCCAGCAGTATGAATGAGCAGTTCTTC. Translation gives CASSMNEQFF.

The rearrangement uses TRBV5-1 and TRBJ2-7; D is perhaps TRBD1 or TRBD2 (5 bases each). Germline V gives CDR1 SGHRS, CDR2 YFSETQ. The CDR3 length is 14 residues. V gave up 3 bases and J gave up 7 bases, with 17 bases separating them. The CDR3 is CASSSGTTAGEQYF. The CDR3 coding sequence is TGCGCCAGCAGCTCCGGGACCACAGCCGGTGAGCAGTACTTC.

The chain combines TRBV29-1 with TRBJ2-3, with 9 bases that match TRBD1. Germline trimming cut 7 bases from V and 3 bases from J; bases unmatched to any gene: 5. The CDR3 contains 13 residues. Germline V CDR1 and CDR2: SQVTM, ANQGSEA. The CDR3 DNA reads as TGCAGCGCTGGGACAGGGAAGACAGATACGCAGTATTTT. It is translated as CSAGTGKTDTQYF.

The V call is TRBV4-3, the J call TRBJ1-2; 11 nucleotides agree with TRBD1. The CDR3 covers 14 residues. V dropped 0 bases and J dropped 8; count of bases not matched to a gene: 2. Germline V gene sequence: CDR1 LGHNA, CDR2 YSLEER. The CDR3 reads CASSQEGQGDGYTF. In nucleotides, the CDR3 is TGCGCCAGCAGCCAAGAGGGACAGGGGGACGGCTACACCTTC.

This chain links TRBV9 with TRBJ2-3; weak D call: TRBD2 (6 bases). Germline values: CDR1 SGDLS, CDR2 YYNGEE. Trimming removed 7 bases from V and 2 bases from J, with 17 bases in between. The CDR3 covers 15 residues. The CDR3 region has the DNA TGTGCCAGCGGGGGGACCCTAGCTCTCACAGATACGCAGTATTTT. Translation gives CASGGTLALTDTQYF.

This clone turned up a few times. The junction shows a germline mismatch at one end, possibly a read error. The chain has TRBV5-1 and TRBJ2-5, with TRBD1 matching 10 bases. The CDR3 has 15 amino acids. In germline, CDR1 is SGHRS, CDR2 YFSETQ. In DNA, the CDR3 is TGCGCCAGCAGCTTGGCGGGGACAGGGGAAGAGCCCCAGTACTTC. It is translated as CASSLAGTGEEPQYF.

In its sample, this clone was seen a few times. V gene TRBV25-1 combines with J gene TRBJ2-6; 7 positions match TRBD1. The V gene end was trimmed by 4 bases and the J gene end by 4 bases; junction bases not matched to a gene: 4. From germline, CDR1 is MGHDK and CDR2 SYGVNS. The CDR3 loop spans 15 amino acids. The CDR3 loop reads CASSAQGVGANVLTF. The CDR3 nucleotides are TGTGCCAGCAGTGCCCAGGGGGTAGGGGCCAACGTCCTGACTTTC.

The chain combines TRBV7-2 with TRBJ2-7, with unresolved D. The germline V and J ends were trimmed by 8 bases and 2 bases, with 16 bases remaining between them. The CDR3 has 14 residues. Germline CDR1 reads SGHTA; CDR2 reads FQGNSA. CDR3 in DNA: TGTGCCAGCGGGGTAAGCATACCCGCCTACGAGCAGTACTTC. Translated, it gives CASGVSIPAYEQYF.

This chain links TRBV19 with TRBJ2-1, with TRBD2 identical over 11 bases. CDR3 length: 16 residues. Trimming at V came to 3 bases and at J to 4 bases, leaving 5 bases not matched to a gene. The V gene's germline CDR1 is LNHDA and CDR2 SQIVND (reference sequence). The CDR3 sequence is CASSIPSGGIYNEQFF. The CDR3 nucleotides are TGTGCCAGTAGTATCCCTAGCGGGGGGATATACAATGAGCAGTTCTTC.

In this sample, this clone turned up a few times. The gene calls are TRBV7-2 and TRBJ2-4; D gene unclear. The CDR3 sequence is 14 residues long. V gave up 0 bases and J gave up 7 bases, with 10 bases separating them. Germline V gene sequence: CDR1 SGHTA, CDR2 FQGNSA. CDR3 DNA sequence: TGTGCCAGCAGCTTAGCCAGGTTTGGGAACATTCAGTACTTC. Amino acid sequence: CASSLARFGNIQYF.

This chain connects TRBV5-1 to TRBJ1-2, with D unclear. This CDR3 has 14 residues. Per the germline V gene, CDR1 is SGHRS and CDR2 is YFSETQ. Deletions cut 6 bases from V and 1 base from J, with 13 bases between. The CDR3 bases are TGCGCCAGCAATAGTCAAGGAGGTAACTATGGCTACACCTTC. Its translation: CASNSQGGNYGYTF. Looking up the rest from reference TRBV5-1 and TRBJ1-2 gives the full variable domain: KAGVTQTPRYLIKTRGQQVTLSCSPISGHRSVSWYQQTPGQGLQFLFEYFSETQRNKGNFPGRFSGRQFSNSRSEMNVSTLELGDSALYLCASNSQGGNYGYTFGSGTRLTVV.

In this sample, this clone turned up a few times. The chain combines TRBV11-2 with TRBJ1-2; possible D gene TRBD1, 6 bases. Trimming took 8 bases from V and 4 from J, leaving 17 bases between them. The CDR3 sequence is 14 residues long. Germline assignment: CDR1 SGHAT and CDR2 FQNNGV. The CDR3: CASVGGGASYGYTF. The CDR3 DNA reads TGTGCCAGCGTCGGCGGGGGCGCTTCCTATGGCTACACCTTC.

This clone was recorded a few times. CDR3 sequence reads: CASSYTTGAEAFF. CDR3 DNA: TGTGCCAGCAGTTACACTACAGGGGCTGAAGCTTTCTTT. V usage is TRBV6-5 and J usage is TRBJ1-1, with 7 bases matching TRBD1. The CDR3 consists of 13 residues. Germline V lookup: CDR1 MNHEY, CDR2 SVGAGI. The V and J ends lost 2 bases and 6 bases, in that order; junction bases with no gene match: 3.

This clone was recorded a few times. The chain recombines TRBV27 with TRBJ1-6; D not certain. Per germline, CDR1 MNHEY and CDR2 SMNVEV (reference sequence). V was pared by 2 bases and J by 3 bases, with 11 bases between. The CDR3 spans 16 residues. The CDR3 DNA sequence: TGTGCCAGCAGTTTAACAGCACTGAACTATAATTCACCCCTCCACTTT. Translating it yields CASSLTALNYNSPLHF.

This clone was counted between two and nine times. V is TRBV7-2 and J is TRBJ1-2, with 8 nucleotides matching TRBD1. Germline V gene lookup returns CDR1 SGHTA and CDR2 FQGNSA. The CDR3 has 16 residues. Unmatched junction bases numbered 12, after V lost 6 bases and J lost 3 bases. CDR3 bases: TGTGCCAGCAGAACTTGGACAGGGACCTCCGACTATGGCTACACCTTC. It yields the protein CASRTWTGTSDYGYTF.